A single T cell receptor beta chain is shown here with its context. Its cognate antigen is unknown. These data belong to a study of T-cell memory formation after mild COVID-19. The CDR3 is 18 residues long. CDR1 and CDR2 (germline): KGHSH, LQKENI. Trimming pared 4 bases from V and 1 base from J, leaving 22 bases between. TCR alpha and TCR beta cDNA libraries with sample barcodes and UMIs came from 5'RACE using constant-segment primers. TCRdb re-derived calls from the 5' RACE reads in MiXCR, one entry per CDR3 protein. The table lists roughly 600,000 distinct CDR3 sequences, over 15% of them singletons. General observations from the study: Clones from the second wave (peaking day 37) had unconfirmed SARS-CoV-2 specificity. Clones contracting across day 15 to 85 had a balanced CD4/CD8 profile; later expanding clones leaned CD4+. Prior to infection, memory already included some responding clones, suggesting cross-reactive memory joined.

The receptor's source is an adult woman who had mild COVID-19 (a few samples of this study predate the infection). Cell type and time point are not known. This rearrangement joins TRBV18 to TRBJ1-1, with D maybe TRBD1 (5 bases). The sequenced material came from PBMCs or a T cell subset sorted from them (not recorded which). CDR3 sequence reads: CASSLALMGETGNTEAFF. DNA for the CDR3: TGTGCCAGCTCACTTGCCCTTATGGGGGAAACCGGGAACACTGAAGCTTTCTTT.